Listed below are T cell receptor beta chains from one sample, sequenced in a study of regulatory T cells in long-lasting Graves disease. TCRdb re-called the multiplex PCR reads through MiXCR, storing one row per CDR3 protein. Among 600,000 to 800,000 distinct CDR3 sequences listed, around 30% were seen once. The source was peripheral blood mononuclear cells (PBMCs), collected when the disease was refractory, from a patient treated with antithyroid drugs. Receptor source: a female donor with Graves disease. Both conserved end residues are part of each CDR3. Each record gives: clone size, J gene, V gene, D gene, CDR3 DNA, CDR3 protein. D genes are given only for firm matches. Only part of the rows carry a size: once, few, many, or a class if the clone is expanded.

clone size: -
J gene: TRBJ2-5
V gene: TRBV7-9
D gene: -
CDR3 DNA: TGTGCCAGCAGCCGCAAGGGCCAAGAGACCCAGTACTTC
CDR3 protein: CASSRKGQETQYF

clone size: -
J gene: TRBJ1-1
V gene: TRBV19
D gene: -
CDR3 DNA: TGTGCCAGTCGCCCGTTTGGGAGAACTGAAGCTTTCTTT
CDR3 protein: CASRPFGRTEAFF

clone size: many
J gene: TRBJ2-5
V gene: TRBV12-3/TRBV12-4
D gene: -
CDR3 DNA: TGTGCCAGCAGTCCCAGGACAGAGACCCAGTACTTC
CDR3 protein: CASSPRTETQYF

clone size: -
J gene: TRBJ1-5
V gene: TRBV6-1
D gene: -
CDR3 DNA: TGTGCCAGCAGCGGACAGCGGTTTGGGCCCCAGCATTTT
CDR3 protein: CASSGQRFGPQHF

clone size: few
J gene: TRBJ1-2
V gene: TRBV20-1
D gene: -
CDR3 DNA: TGCAGTGCTAAAAAACCAGTCTCATATGGCTACACCTTC
CDR3 protein: CSAKKPVSYGYTF

clone size: -
J gene: TRBJ2-2
V gene: TRBV6-1
D gene: TRBD2
CDR3 DNA: TGTGCCAGCAGTGAAGGGGCTAGCGGGAGATCCGGGTGGACCACCGGGGAGCTGTTTTTT
CDR3 protein: CASSEGASGRSGWTTGELFF

clone size: -
J gene: TRBJ2-3
V gene: TRBV12-3/TRBV12-4
D gene: -
CDR3 DNA: TGTGCCAGCAGTTTAAAGGGAGATACGCAGTATTTT
CDR3 protein: CASSLKGDTQYF

clone size: -
J gene: TRBJ2-7
V gene: TRBV27
D gene: -
CDR3 DNA: TGTGCCAGCACTCCACAGGGCCTCTCCTACGAGCAGTACTTC
CDR3 protein: CASTPQGLSYEQYF

clone size: -
J gene: TRBJ2-5
V gene: TRBV6-5
D gene: TRBD1
CDR3 DNA: TGTGCCAGCAGTTACGCGTACAGGGGAAGGAGAGGGACCCAGTACTTC
CDR3 protein: CASSYAYRGRRGTQYF

clone size: -
J gene: TRBJ1-6
V gene: TRBV7-3
D gene: -
CDR3 DNA: TGTGCCAGCAGCACTACGACAGATAATTCACCCCTCCACTTT
CDR3 protein: CASSTTTDNSPLHF

clone size: few
J gene: TRBJ2-5
V gene: TRBV13
D gene: TRBD1
CDR3 DNA: TGTGCCAGCAGCGAACCGGGACAGCAAGAGACCCAGTACTTC
CDR3 protein: CASSEPGQQETQYF

clone size: -
J gene: TRBJ1-1
V gene: TRBV7-9
D gene: -
CDR3 DNA: TGTGCCAGCAGCTTTCTTGGGTCGTATGAAGCTTTCTTT
CDR3 protein: CASSFLGSYEAFF

clone size: -
J gene: TRBJ1-2
V gene: TRBV6-2/TRBV6-3
D gene: TRBD1
CDR3 DNA: TGTGCCAGCAGTTCTCACACAGGGGCTCGGTATGGCTACACCTTC
CDR3 protein: CASSSHTGARYGYTF

clone size: few
J gene: TRBJ2-7
V gene: TRBV12-3/TRBV12-4
D gene: TRBD2
CDR3 DNA: TGTGCCAGCAGTTTCGTGGGACTAGGAAGGTACGAGCAGTACTTC
CDR3 protein: CASSFVGLGRYEQYF

clone size: -
J gene: TRBJ2-1
V gene: TRBV5-1
D gene: -
CDR3 DNA: TGCGCCAGCAGCTTTTTCCGGGACGTATACAATGAGCAGTTCTTC
CDR3 protein: CASSFFRDVYNEQFF

clone size: -
J gene: TRBJ2-7
V gene: TRBV18
D gene: TRBD1
CDR3 DNA: TGTGCCAGCTCACCACTCGGGACAGGGGGCTCCTACGAGCAGTACTTC
CDR3 protein: CASSPLGTGGSYEQYF

clone size: -
J gene: TRBJ1-2
V gene: TRBV9
D gene: TRBD1
CDR3 DNA: TGTGCCAGCAGCGTGCAGACAGGGAACTATGGCTACACCTTC
CDR3 protein: CASSVQTGNYGYTF

clone size: -
J gene: TRBJ1-2
V gene: TRBV7-3
D gene: TRBD1
CDR3 DNA: TGTGCCAGCAGCCCTACTCCAGGGGGGTATGGCTACACCTTC
CDR3 protein: CASSPTPGGYGYTF